The TCR beta chain described here comes from a study of Tregs in tolerant kidney transplant recipients. Clones were read by immunoSEQ multiplex PCR, and TCRdb kept only the in-frame ones, dropping some. The table shows more than 70,000 clones, with roughly nine tenths occurring only once. Recipients received nonmyeloablative bone marrow transplants from related graft donors, with transient mixed chimerism. The germline V gene has CDR1 KGHSH and CDR2 LQKENI. V was pared by 6 bases and J by 5 bases, with 13 bases between. This CDR3 contains 14 residues. The sequence came from a human patient who received a combined kidney and bone marrow transplant. The graft donor may account for some of the T cells. The material sequenced was CD4+ T cells from blood (PBMCs), taken 24 months after the transplant. This chain uses TRBV18 with TRBJ1-4, with a tentative D call TRBD1 (5 bases). This CDR3 reads CASSKGLQNEKLFF. CDR3 nucleotides: TGTGCCAGCTCTAAGGGACTGCAAAATGAAAAACTGTTTTTT. The full variable domain, rest sourced from reference TRBV18 and TRBJ1-4, is NAGVMQNPRHLVRRRGQEARLRCSPMKGHSHVYWYRQLPEEGLKFMVYLQKENIIDESGMPKERFSAEFPKEGPSILRIQQVVRGDSAAYFCASSKGLQNEKLFFGSGTQLSVL.